This T cell receptor (beta chain) was documented in a study of T cells after yellow fever vaccination. Study-level background: For low cell numbers, libraries were made with SMART-Seq v4 Ultra Low Input.

V was shortened by 11 bases and J by 5 bases, with 15 bases between the two germline ends. The CDR3 covers 13 residues. This clonotype was counted between two and nine times. What it binds is not known. Points from the study as a whole: The booster saw the reappearance of most primary-vaccination clones (about 95% CD4, 88% CD8).

UMIs and a universal primer site were added when TCR cDNA was made by 5'RACE template switching. TCRdb fed the 5' RACE reads into MiXCR, producing one record per CDR3 protein. The data show around 120,000 distinct CDR3 sequences, with approximately 14% seen just once and about 40% held by the top ten. The source was CD8+ T cells sorted from PBMCs, collected 5 days after the yellow fever booster vaccination. The rearrangement links TRBV12-3 or TRBV12-4 to TRBJ2-2, with D perhaps matching TRBD2 (6 bases). The source is a young man who received the YFV17D yellow fever vaccine. CDR3 bases: TGTGCCGGGCTCGGGGGAGAGACCGGGGAGCTGTTTTTT. Its translation: CAGLGGETGELFF.